The present TCR beta chain was sequenced within a study of immune evolution from preneoplasia to lung adenocarcinoma. Study results and limitations: Later-stage lesions seemingly showed higher T cell density and diversity than normal lung.

In regard to this clone: The antigen remains undetermined.

Measured with immunoSEQ multiplex PCR; TCRdb has only the in-frame clones, and not every one. The table lists about 8,200 clones, 80% of them singletons. The sample comprised FFPE adjacent normal lung tissue. This receptor was identified in a person aged 70 to 85 with lung adenocarcinoma.

The CDR3 region is CASSLAEGAETQYF. In nucleotides, the CDR3 is TGTGCCAGCAGCTTAGCAGAGGGCGCCGAGACCCAGTACTTC. The V call is TRBV11-3, the J call TRBJ2-5; D may be TRBD2 (5 bases). The CDR3 length is 14 residues. Trimming cost V 1 base and J 5 bases, with 11 bases left between them. The germline gives CDR1 SGHNT, CDR2 YENEEA.